The present T cell receptor beta chain was sequenced within a study of cytomegalovirus exposure and HLA in healthy donors (dated by TCRdb to 2015 to 2018). Study-wide context: An earlier analysis of 587 of the donors reported more than 250 Gb of sequence data and roughly 100 million unique TCR beta sequences from 150 million to 200 million T cells. About 320 gigabases of sequencing data and some 85 million unique TCR sequences were included in an early release covering around 600 HLA-typed donors. The genetic ancestry cluster associated with self-reported Caucasian donors included 65% to 90% of the 398 genotyped donors. The study aimed to test whether signatures of past pathogen exposure could be identified by cataloging public T cell receptors. The T cell repertoires of several hundred subjects were profiled by immunosequencing and related to cytomegalovirus serostatus. In addition to the first cohort of several hundred subjects, a separate validation cohort of over 90 different subjects was used. To predict cytomegalovirus infection status, the study brought together high-throughput TCR immunosequencing, statistical association of individual TCRs with disease status, and machine learning. In a later analysis, previously published TCR beta repertoires from 670 or so donors were re-analyzed and high-resolution HLA genotyping was added so that TCR occurrence patterns could be studied. In the later analysis, no new phenotypic data were used to find candidate immune exposures; instead, reliance was placed on TCR beta sequences and their occurrence across donors. An earlier analysis of several hundred of the donors used high-throughput TCR beta sequencing to judge whether each TCR beta V gene segment behaved as functional or pseudogenic. Donor age, sex, ethnicity and CMV serostatus were compiled alongside the repertoire data. Genome-wide SNP genotypes for about 65% of the roughly 670 donors were used in a later genetic analysis, which treated that subset as a discovery cohort. Every repertoire in the discovery cohort had been generated on one and the same sequencing platform. HLA typing included class I and class II loci at four-digit resolution. Typing coverage varied by locus: roughly 629-640 donors for A, B, C, DRB1 and DQB1; approximately 520 for DQA1; about 600 for DPA1; 450 to 480 for DPB1. About 5 DR-DQ haplotypes were handled as single units for association and clustering, since linkage in the cohort was strong. Across some 400 genotyped donors of the cohort, an average of about 250,000 unique TCR beta nucleotide sequences per donor were sequenced, and 15% to 20% of those sequences were non-productive. General findings and caveats noted by the study authors: Immune exposure information for the cohort was limited to CMV serostatus. The presence/absence analyses assumed that sequencing depth was roughly uniform across donors, and that assumption may not be true. A later genetic analysis reported fewer N-insertions in productive TCRs among donors in an Asian-associated ancestry cluster than the 666-donor mean. A later analysis found that TCR association rates varied across HLA loci, with DRB1 alleles showing the most associated TCRs and HLA-C alleles the fewest. Because some donors lacked HLA typing at each locus, the association tests relied only on the typed subset. Because the 87-base-pair reads could not distinguish some IMGT-functional V segments, including TRBV6-2 and TRBV6-3, those segments were excluded. A later analysis reported that several top co-occurrence clusters appeared linked to parvovirus B19, influenza, CMV and Epstein-Barr virus. Three of the identified cytomegalovirus-associated TCR beta chains were confirmed in vitro to be specific for cytomegalovirus antigens. In this cohort, only TCR beta chains were sequenced, and detectable features were limited by the absence of alpha or paired-chain data. A total of 150 to 200 TCR beta chains were listed by the study as associated with cytomegalovirus. A cluster of highly shared sequence variants was judged likely to represent a technical artifact of the sequencing pipeline. The earlier analysis of 587 of the donors excluded some 15 rarely observed V segments, including chromosome 9 orphons, because counts were too low. The authors suggested that the approach could potentially be extended to other disease states and immunological phenotypes. Strong co-occurrence of HLA alleles, especially DR and DQ, made assigning TCR associations to individual alleles difficult. In a later analysis, HLA-associated TCR beta chains showed more clonal expansion and lower generation probabilities than non-associated chains that were equally common. Cytomegalovirus status was reported to be diagnosed by the classifier with high specificity and sensitivity in both the original and validation cohorts. Correlated functional status among segregating V segments might be attributable to linkage disequilibrium, but an unknown experimental factor could not be ruled out. A further reported finding was that TCR beta sequences accurately predicted the HLA-A and HLA-B alleles for most subjects in the first cohort. An earlier analysis of approximately 540 of the donors showed that most TCR beta V segments appeared in productive rearrangements either about 90% or about 30% of the time, which broadly matched IMGT annotations. According to a later analysis, most CMV-associated TCR beta chains appeared to be HLA-restricted, and the HLA associations seemed to be driven largely by CMV exposure. Most TCR sequences were seen in very few donors, while some public TCRs were found in many individuals. A later analysis associated some 17,000 TCR beta sequences with specific HLA alleles at a false discovery rate of 0.05. V-gene and J-gene trimming of TCR beta chains was associated with a missense DCLRE1C variant in a later genetic analysis, and the association was replicated in an independent cohort.

The cohort comprised around 690 healthy bone marrow donors. At the time of sampling, every cohort member was nominally healthy, though immune exposures that went unrecorded were likely present. The donor tested CMV seronegative, placing the donor among the 350 or so seronegative members of the cohort. Every donor gave a peripheral blood sample, and the peripheral blood mononuclear cells from that sample were used for TCR beta sequencing. Genomic DNA extraction from the blood cell samples was performed with the Qiagen DNeasy Blood Extraction Kit. Preparation of the library involved the immunoSEQ multiplex PCR assay. For the multiplex PCR, a mixture combining 60 forward primers for TCR Vbeta segments and 13 reverse primers for TCR Jbeta segments was used. A multiplex PCR assay on genomic DNA amplified the CDR3 region of rearranged TCR beta genes. Amplified TCR beta libraries were sequenced as 87-base-pair reads on the Illumina HiSeq System. Concerning the study's data processing: A later analysis counted some 74 million unique TCR beta chains across the 690 or so repertoires, and 9 million to 14 million of these chains were shared by at least two donors. To remove PCR and sequencing errors, raw reads were error-corrected and collapsed into unique sequences using a nearest-neighbor algorithm that merged closely related sequences. CDR3 sequences were aligned to IMGT reference sequences to assign V, D and J gene segments. For a sequence to be retained, a match of at least six nucleotides to both a V gene segment and a J gene segment was required. A rearrangement counted as productive if the CDR3 had no stop codons and remained in frame with V and J, and every other rearrangement counted as non-productive. Following IMGT convention, CDR3 was defined as the stretch from the second conserved V-encoded cysteine up to the conserved J-encoded phenylalanine. Sequences without an unambiguous match to a single V gene segment were excluded from the earlier analysis of approximately 560 of the donors. In an earlier analysis of 450 to 700 of the donors, V segments were called functional above 56.7% productive rearrangements and were called segregating when the between-donor standard deviation exceeded 5%. A statistical classification framework was built for diagnosing cytomegalovirus status from the catalog of TCR beta chain sequences. V and J gene assignment, in a later analysis, came from comparing TCR nucleotide sequences with IMGT/GENE-DB human TR gene sequences. The TCRdist pipeline was used in a later analysis to assign CDR3 sequences and most-parsimonious VDJ recombination scenarios. In a later analysis, every TCR beta chain was defined by the combination of its CDR3 amino acid sequence and its V-gene family, and reads without a unique V-gene family were dropped. In a later analysis, 450 to 600 highly shared, low-generation-probability nucleotide sequences were removed to address suspected cross-contamination and a sequencing artifact. In a later analysis, a clonal expansion index for each public chain was calculated from normalized within-repertoire ranks of inferred template counts. A later analysis computed generation probabilities with a VDJ recombination model fitted to out-of-frame rearrangements, and checked the results against IGoR. In a later analysis, hypergeometric tests were used to score TCR-TCR, TCR-HLA and TCR-CMV co-occurrence, with a repertoire-size bias correction applied to TCR pairs. To estimate false discovery rates, a later analysis permuted the HLA or CMV assignments 20 times. A later analysis grouped co-occurring TCRs with DBSCAN, adding TCRdist sequence similarity when clustering within HLA-allele-positive subsets. Repertoires with fewer than 30,000 or more than 120,000 public chains, plus five repertoires with anomalous nucleotide sharing, were excluded from co-occurrence clustering. The table comes from immuneACCESS by way of TCRdb, which keeps in-frame sequences with V and J called. Part of the clones is missing from these tables; in studies checked, under half for an unresolved V gene and the rest for unknown reasons. That table supplies the V and J calls and clone size; D and trimming were determined from the DNA. In this sample's table one finds roughly 51,000 clones. The ten largest clones represent under 2.5% of the sample.

The CDR3 has 15 amino acids, counting the end cysteine and phenylalanine. Only CDR3 DNA is held: 45 bases, read in frame from base 1. Clipping removes 6 bases from V and 7 bases from J, with 9 as the unmatched junction base count. Reading the germline V gene gives CDR1 MNHNS and CDR2 SASEGT. Regarding this clone: Its recognized antigen is unknown.

Material for sequencing was PBMCs. The receptor comes from a woman aged 40 to 50 in good health and CMV-seronegative. The chain is encoded by TRBV6-1 joined to TRBJ1-2; 12 of the junction bases match TRBD1. The bases are TGTGCCAGCAGCGACCCGGGACAGGGGGCAAGTGGCTACACCTTC. Translation gives CASSDPGQGASGYTF.